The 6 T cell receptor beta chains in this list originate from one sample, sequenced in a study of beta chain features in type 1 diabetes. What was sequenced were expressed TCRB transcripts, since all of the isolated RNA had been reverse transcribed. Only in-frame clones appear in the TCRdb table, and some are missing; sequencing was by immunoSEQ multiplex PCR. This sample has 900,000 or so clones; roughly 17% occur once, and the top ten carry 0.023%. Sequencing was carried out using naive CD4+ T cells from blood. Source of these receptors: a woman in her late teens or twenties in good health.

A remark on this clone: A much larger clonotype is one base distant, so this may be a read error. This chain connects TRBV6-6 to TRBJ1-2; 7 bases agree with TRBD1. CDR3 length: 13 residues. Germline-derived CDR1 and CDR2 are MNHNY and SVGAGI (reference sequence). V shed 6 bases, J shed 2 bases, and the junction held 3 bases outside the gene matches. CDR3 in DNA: TGTGCCAGCAGCCAGGACAGGAACTATGGCTACACCTTC. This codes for CASSQDRNYGYTF.

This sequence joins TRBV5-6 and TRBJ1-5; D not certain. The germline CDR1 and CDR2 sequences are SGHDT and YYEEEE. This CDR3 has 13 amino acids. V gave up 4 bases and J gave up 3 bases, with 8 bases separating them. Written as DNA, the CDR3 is TGTGCCAGCAGCCAAGCCCCCAATCAGCCCCAGCATTTT. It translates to CASSQAPNQPQHF. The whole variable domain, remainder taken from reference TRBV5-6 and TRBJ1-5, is DAGVTQSPTHLIKTRGQQVTLRCSPKSGHDTVSWYQQALGQGPQFIFQYYEEEERQRGNFPDRFSGHQFPNYSSELNVNALLLGDSALYLCASSQAPNQPQHFGDGTRLSIL.

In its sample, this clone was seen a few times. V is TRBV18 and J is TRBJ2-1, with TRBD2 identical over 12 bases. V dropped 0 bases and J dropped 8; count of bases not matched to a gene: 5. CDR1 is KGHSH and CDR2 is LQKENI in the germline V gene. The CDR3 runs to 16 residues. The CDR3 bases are TGTGCCAGCTCACCACCGGGACTAGCGGGTCCCCATGAGCAGTTCTTC. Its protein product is CASSPPGLAGPHEQFF.

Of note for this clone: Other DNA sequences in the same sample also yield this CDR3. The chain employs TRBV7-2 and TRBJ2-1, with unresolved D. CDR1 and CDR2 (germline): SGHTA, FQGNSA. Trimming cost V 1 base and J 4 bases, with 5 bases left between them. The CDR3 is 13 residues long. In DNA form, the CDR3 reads TGTGCCAGCAGCTTAGACAGTTACAATGAGCAGTTCTTC. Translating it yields CASSLDSYNEQFF. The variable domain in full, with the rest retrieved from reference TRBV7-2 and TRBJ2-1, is GAGVSQSPSNKVTEKGKDVELRCDPISGHTALYWYRQSLGQGLEFLIYFQGNSAPDKSGLPSDRFSAERTGGSVSTLTIQRTQQEDSAVYLCASSLDSYNEQFFGPGTRLTVL.

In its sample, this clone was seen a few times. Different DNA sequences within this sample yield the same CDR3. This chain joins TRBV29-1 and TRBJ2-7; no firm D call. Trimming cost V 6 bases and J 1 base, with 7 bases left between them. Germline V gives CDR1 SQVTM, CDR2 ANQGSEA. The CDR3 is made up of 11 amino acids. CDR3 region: CSVSESYEQYF. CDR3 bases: TGCAGCGTCTCTGAATCCTACGAGCAGTACTTC.

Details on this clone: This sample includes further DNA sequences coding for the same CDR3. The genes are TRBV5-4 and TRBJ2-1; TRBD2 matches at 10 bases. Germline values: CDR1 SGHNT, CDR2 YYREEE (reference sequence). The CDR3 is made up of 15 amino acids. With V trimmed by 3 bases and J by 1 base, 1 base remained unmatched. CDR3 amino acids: CASSSGLASYNEQFF. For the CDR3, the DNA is TGTGCCAGCAGCTCGGGACTAGCGTCCTACAATGAGCAGTTCTTC.